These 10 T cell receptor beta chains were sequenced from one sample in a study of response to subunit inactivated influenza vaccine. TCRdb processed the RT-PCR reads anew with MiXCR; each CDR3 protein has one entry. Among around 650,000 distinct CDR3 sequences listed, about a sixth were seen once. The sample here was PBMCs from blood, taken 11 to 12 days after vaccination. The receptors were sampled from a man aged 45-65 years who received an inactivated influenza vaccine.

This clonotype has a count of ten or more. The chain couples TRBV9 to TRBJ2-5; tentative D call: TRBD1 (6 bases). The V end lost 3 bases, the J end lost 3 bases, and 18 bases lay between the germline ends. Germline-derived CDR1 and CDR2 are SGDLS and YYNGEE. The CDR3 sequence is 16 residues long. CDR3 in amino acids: CASSAPRTDPEETQYF. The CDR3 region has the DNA TGTGCCAGCAGCGCCCCCCGGACAGACCCTGAAGAGACCCAGTACTTC.

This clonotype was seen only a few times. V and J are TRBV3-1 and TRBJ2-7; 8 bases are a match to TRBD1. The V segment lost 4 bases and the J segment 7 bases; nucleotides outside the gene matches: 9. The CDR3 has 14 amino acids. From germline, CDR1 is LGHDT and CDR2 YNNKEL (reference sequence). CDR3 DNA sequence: TGTGCCAGCAGCCCACGGTCAGGGGGCGGGGAGCAGTACTTC. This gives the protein CASSPRSGGGEQYF.

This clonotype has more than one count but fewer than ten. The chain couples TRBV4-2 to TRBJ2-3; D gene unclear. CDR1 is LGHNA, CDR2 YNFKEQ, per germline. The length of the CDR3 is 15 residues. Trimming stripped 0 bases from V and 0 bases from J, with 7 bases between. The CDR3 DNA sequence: TGTGCCAGCAGCCAAGATGATACCAGCACAGATACGCAGTATTTT. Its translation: CASSQDDTSTDTQYF.

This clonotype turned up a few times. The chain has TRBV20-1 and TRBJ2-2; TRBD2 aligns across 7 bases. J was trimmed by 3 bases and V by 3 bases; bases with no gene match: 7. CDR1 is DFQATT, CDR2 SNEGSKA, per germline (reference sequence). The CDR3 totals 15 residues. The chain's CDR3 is CSARERGPYTGELFF. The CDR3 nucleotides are TGCAGTGCTAGGGAGCGGGGACCCTACACCGGGGAGCTGTTTTTT.

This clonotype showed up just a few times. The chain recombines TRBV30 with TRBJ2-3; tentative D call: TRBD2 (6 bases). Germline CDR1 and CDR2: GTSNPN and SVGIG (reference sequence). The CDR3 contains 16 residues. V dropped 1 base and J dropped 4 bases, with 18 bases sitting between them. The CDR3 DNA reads TGTGCCTGGAGTGGGATACCGGGACTGGGGGCAGATACGCAGTATTTT. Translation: CAWSGIPGLGADTQYF.

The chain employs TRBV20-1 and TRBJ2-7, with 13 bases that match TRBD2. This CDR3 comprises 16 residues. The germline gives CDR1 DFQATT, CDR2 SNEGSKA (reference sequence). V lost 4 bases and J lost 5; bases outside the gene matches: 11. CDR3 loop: CSATGTSGISGHEQYF. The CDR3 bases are TGCAGTGCTACCGGGACTAGCGGGATCTCGGGGCACGAGCAGTACTTC.

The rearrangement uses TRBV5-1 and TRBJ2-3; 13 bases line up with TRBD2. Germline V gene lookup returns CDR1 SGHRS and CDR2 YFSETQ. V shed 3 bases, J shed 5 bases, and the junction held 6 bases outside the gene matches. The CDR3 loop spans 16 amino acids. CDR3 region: CASSWAGLAGRDTQYF. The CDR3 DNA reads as TGCGCCAGCAGCTGGGCGGGACTAGCGGGACGAGATACGCAGTATTTT.

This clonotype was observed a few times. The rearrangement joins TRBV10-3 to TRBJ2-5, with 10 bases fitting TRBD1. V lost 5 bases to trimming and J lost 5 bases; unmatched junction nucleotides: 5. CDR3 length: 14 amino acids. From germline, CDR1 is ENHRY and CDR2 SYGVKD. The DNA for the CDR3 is TGTGCCATCAGTTTGACAGGGGGCAGCGAGACCCAGTACTTC. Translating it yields CAISLTGGSETQYF.

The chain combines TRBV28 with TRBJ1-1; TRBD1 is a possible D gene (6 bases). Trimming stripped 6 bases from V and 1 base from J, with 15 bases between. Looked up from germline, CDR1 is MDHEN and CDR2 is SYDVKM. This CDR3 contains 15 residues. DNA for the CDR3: TGTGCCAGCAGGGATCTCGGAGGGGGGAACACTGAAGCTTTCTTT. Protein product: CASRDLGGGNTEAFF.

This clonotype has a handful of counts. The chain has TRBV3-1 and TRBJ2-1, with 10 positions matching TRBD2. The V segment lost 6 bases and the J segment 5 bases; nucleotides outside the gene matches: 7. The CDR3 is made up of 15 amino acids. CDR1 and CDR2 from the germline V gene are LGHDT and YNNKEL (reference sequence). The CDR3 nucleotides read TGTGCCAGCAGTTGGACTAGCGGAGCTAACAATGAGCAGTTCTTC. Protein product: CASSWTSGANNEQFF.